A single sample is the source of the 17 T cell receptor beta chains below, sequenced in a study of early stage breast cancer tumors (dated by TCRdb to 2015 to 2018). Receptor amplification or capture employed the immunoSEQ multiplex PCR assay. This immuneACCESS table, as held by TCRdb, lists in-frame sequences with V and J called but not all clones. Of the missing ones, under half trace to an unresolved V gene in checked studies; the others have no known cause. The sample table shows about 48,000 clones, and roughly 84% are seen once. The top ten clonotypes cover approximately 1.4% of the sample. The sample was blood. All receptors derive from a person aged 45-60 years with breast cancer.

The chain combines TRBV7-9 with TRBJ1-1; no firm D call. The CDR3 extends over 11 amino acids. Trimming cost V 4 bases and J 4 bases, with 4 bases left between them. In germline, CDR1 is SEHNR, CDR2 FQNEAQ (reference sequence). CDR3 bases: TGTGCCAGCAGCTCCGGCACTGAAGCTTTCTTT. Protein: CASSSGTEAFF.

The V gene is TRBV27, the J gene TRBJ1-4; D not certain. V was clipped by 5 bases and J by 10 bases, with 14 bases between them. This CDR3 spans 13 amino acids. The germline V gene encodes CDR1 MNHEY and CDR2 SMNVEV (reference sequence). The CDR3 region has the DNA TGTGCCAGCAGTAACCGGACGGTGGGAAAACTGTTTTTT. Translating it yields CASSNRTVGKLFF.

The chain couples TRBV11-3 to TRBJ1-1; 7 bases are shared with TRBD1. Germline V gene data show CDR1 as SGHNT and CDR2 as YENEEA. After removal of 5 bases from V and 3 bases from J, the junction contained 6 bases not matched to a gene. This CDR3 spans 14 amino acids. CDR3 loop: CASSDGDRDTEAFF. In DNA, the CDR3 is TGTGCCAGCAGCGACGGAGACAGGGACACTGAAGCTTTCTTT. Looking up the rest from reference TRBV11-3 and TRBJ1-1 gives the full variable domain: EAGVVQSPRYKIIEKKQPVAFWCNPISGHNTLYWYLQNLGQGPELLIRYENEEAVDDSQLPKDRFSAERLKGVDSTLKIQPAELGDSAVYLCASSDGDRDTEAFFGQGTRLTVV.

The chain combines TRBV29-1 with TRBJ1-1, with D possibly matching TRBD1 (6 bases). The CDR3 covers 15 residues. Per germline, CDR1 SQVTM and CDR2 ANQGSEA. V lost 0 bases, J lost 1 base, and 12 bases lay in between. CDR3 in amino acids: CSVEDPTGSNTEAFF. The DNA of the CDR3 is TGCAGCGTTGAAGACCCAACAGGGTCGAACACTGAAGCTTTCTTT.

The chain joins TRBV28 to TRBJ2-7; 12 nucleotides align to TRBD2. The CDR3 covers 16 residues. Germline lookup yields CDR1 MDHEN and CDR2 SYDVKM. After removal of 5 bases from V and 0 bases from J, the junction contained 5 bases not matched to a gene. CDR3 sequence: CASSLTSGGFSYEQYF. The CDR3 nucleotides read TGTGCCAGCAGTCTTACTAGCGGGGGGTTCTCCTACGAGCAGTACTTC. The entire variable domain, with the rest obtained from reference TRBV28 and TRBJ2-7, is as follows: DVKVTQSSRYLVKRTGEKVFLECVQDMDHENMFWYRQDPGLGLRLIYFSYDVKMKEKGDIPEGYSVSREKKERFSLILESASTNQTSMYLCASSLTSGGFSYEQYFGPGTRLTVT.

CDR3 in amino acids: CASSLGRTASYEQYF. The CDR3 nucleotides read TGTGCCAGCAGTTTGGGGAGGACGGCCTCCTACGAGCAGTACTTC. V usage is TRBV6-5 and J usage is TRBJ2-7, with a weak D call TRBD2 (6 bases). The V end was cut by 4 bases, the J end by 0 bases, with 13 bases between. Germline V lookup: CDR1 MNHEY, CDR2 SVGAGI. The CDR3 runs to 15 residues.

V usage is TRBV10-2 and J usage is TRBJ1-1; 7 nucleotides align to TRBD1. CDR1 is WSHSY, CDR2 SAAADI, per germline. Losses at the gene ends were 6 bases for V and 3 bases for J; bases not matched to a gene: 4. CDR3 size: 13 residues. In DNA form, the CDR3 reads TGCGCCAGCAGCGTTCAGGGGGACACTGAAGCTTTCTTT. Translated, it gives CASSVQGDTEAFF.

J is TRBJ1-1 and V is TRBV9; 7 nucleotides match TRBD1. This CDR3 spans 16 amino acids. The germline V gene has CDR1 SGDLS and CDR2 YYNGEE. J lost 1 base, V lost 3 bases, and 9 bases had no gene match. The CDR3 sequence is CASSGRQGSKNTEAFF. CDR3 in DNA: TGTGCCAGCAGCGGACGACAGGGTTCAAAGAACACTGAAGCTTTCTTT.

The CDR3 sequence is CATSGQGHSPLHF. The CDR3, as DNA: TGTGCCACGTCCGGACAGGGGCATTCACCCCTCCACTTT. The chain joins TRBV30 to TRBJ1-6; TRBD1 matches at 9 bases. The length of the CDR3 is 13 residues. The germline CDR1 and CDR2 sequences are GTSNPN and SVGIG (reference sequence). Trimming took 8 bases from V and 8 from J; bases not matched to a gene: 7.

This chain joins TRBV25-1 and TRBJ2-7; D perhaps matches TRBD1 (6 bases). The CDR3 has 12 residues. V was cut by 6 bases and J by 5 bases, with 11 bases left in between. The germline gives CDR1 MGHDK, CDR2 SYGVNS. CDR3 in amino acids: CASSLQGHEQYF. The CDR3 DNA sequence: TGTGCCAGCAGCCTACAGGGTCACGAGCAGTACTTC.

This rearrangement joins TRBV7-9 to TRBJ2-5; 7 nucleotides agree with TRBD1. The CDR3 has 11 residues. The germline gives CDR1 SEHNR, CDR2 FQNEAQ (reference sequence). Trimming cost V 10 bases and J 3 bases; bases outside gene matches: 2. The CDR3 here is CATDREETQYF. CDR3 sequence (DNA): TGTGCCACCGACAGGGAAGAGACCCAGTACTTC. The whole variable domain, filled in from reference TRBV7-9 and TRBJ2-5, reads DTGVSQNPRHKITKRGQNVTFRCDPISEHNRLYWYRQTLGQGPEFLTYFQNEAQLEKSRLLSDRFSAERPKGSFSTLEIQRTEQGDSAMYLCATDREETQYFGPGTRLLVL.

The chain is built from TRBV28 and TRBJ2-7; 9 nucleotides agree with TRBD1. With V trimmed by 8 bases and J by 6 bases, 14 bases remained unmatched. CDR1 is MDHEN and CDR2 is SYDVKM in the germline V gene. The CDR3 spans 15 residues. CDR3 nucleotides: TGTGCCAGCCATGGGGGGACAGGGAGGATTGGCGAGCAGTACTTC. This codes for CASHGGTGRIGEQYF.

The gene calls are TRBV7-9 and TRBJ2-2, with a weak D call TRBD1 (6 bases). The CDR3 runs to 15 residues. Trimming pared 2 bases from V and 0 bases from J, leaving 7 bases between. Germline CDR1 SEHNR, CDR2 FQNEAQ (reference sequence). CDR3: CASSLRTANTGELFF. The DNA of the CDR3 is TGTGCCAGCAGCTTACGGACAGCGAACACCGGGGAGCTGTTTTTT. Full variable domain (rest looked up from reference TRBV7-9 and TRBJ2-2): DTGVSQNPRHKITKRGQNVTFRCDPISEHNRLYWYRQTLGQGPEFLTYFQNEAQLEKSRLLSDRFSAERPKGSFSTLEIQRTEQGDSAMYLCASSLRTANTGELFFGEGSRLTVL.

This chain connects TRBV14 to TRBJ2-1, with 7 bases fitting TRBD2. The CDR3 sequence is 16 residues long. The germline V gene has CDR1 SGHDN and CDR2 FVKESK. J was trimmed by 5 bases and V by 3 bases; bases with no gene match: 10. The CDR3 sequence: CASSQQASSGDNEQFF. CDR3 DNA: TGTGCCAGCAGCCAGCAAGCTTCGAGCGGGGACAATGAGCAGTTCTTC.

CDR3 in DNA: TGTGCCTGGAGGAAAGGGACAGGGGAACGTCAGCCCCAGCATTTT. This gives the protein CAWRKGTGERQPQHF. The rearrangement links TRBV30 to TRBJ1-5; 10 bases are shared with TRBD1. Looked up from germline, CDR1 is GTSNPN and CDR2 is SVGIG (reference sequence). Trimming at V came to 3 bases and at J to 6 bases, leaving 8 bases not matched to a gene. This CDR3 spans 15 amino acids.

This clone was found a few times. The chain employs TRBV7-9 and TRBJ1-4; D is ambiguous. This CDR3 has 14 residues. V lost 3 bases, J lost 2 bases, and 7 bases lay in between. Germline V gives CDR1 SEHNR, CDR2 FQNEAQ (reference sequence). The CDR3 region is CASSLGFTNEKLFF. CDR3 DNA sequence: TGTGCCAGCAGCTTGGGTTTCACTAATGAAAAACTGTTTTTT. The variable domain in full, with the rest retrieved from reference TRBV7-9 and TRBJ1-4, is DTGVSQNPRHKITKRGQNVTFRCDPISEHNRLYWYRQTLGQGPEFLTYFQNEAQLEKSRLLSDRFSAERPKGSFSTLEIQRTEQGDSAMYLCASSLGFTNEKLFFGSGTQLSVL.

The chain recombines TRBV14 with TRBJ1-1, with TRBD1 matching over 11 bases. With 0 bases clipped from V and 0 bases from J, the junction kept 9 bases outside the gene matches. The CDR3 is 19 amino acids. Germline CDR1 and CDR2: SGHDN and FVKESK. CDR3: CASSQEPRDRGILNTEAFF. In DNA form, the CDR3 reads TGTGCCAGCAGCCAAGAGCCCCGGGACAGGGGGATTCTGAACACTGAAGCTTTCTTT.